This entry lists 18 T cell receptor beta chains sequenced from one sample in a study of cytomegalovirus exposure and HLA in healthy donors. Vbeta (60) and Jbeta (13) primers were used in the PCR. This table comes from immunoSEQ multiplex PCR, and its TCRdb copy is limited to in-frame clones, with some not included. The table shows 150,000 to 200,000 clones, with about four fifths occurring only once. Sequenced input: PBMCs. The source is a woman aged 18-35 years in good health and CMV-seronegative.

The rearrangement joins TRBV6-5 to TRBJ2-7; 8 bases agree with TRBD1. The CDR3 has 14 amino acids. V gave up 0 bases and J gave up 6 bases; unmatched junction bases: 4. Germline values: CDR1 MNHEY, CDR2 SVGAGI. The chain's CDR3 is CASSYSDRAFEQYF. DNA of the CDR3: TGTGCCAGCAGTTACTCGGACAGGGCCTTCGAGCAGTACTTC.

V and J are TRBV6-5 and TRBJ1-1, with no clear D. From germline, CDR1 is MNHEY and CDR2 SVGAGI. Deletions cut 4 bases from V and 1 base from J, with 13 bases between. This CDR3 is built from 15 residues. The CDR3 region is CASSSYSEANTEAFF. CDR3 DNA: TGTGCCAGCAGTTCTTATTCTGAGGCGAACACTGAAGCTTTCTTT.

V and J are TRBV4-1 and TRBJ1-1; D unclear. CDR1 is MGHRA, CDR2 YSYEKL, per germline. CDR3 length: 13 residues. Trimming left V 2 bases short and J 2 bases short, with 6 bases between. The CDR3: CASSQILNTEAFF. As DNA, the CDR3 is TGCGCCAGCAGCCAAATCCTAAACACTGAAGCTTTCTTT.

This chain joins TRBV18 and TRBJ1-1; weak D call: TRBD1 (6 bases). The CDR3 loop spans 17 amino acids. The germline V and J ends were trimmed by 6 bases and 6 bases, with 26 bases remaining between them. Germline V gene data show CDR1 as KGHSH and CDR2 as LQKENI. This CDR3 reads CASSPNRVIGRGAEAFF. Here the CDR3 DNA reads TGTGCCAGCTCCCCCAACAGGGTCATTGGGCGTGGGGCTGAAGCTTTCTTT.

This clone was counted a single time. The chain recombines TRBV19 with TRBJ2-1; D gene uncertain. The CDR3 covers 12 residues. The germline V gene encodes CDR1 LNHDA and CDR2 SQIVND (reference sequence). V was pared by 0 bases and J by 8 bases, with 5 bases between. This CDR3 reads CASSIDRDEQFF. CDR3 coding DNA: TGTGCCAGTAGTATAGATCGAGATGAGCAGTTCTTC.

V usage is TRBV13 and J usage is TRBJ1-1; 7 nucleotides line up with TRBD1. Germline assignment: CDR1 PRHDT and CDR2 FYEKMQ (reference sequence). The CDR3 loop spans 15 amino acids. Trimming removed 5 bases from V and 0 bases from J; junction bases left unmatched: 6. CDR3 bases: TGTGCCAGCAGCACACAGGGGACCATGAACACTGAAGCTTTCTTT. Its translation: CASSTQGTMNTEAFF.

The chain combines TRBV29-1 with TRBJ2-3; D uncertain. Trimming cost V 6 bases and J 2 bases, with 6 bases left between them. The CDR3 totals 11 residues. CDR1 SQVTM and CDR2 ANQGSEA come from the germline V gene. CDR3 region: CSVATTDTQYF. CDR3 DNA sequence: TGCAGCGTAGCCACCACAGATACGCAGTATTTT.

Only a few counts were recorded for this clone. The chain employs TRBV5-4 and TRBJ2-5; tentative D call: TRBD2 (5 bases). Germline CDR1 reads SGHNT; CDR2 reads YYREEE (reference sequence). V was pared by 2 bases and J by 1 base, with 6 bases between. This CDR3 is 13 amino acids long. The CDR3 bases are TGTGCCAGCAGCTTCGGGATCCAAGAGACCCAGTACTTC. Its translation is CASSFGIQETQYF.

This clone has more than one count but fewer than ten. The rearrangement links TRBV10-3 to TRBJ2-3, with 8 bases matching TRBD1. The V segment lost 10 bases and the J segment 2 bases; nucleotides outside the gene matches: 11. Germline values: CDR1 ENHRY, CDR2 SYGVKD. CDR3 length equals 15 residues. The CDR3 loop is CATTSGTGPTDTQYF. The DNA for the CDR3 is TGTGCCACAACGTCGGGGACAGGACCCACAGATACGCAGTATTTT.

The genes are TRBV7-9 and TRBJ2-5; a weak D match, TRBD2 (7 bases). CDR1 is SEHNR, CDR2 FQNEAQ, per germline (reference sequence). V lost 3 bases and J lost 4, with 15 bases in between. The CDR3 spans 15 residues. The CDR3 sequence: CASSFGGGVGETQYF. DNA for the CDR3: TGTGCCAGCAGCTTTGGGGGGGGCGTTGGAGAGACCCAGTACTTC.

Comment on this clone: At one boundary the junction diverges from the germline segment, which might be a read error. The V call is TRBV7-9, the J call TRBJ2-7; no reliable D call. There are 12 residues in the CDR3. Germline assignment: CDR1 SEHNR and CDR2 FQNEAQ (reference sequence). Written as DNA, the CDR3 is TGTTCCAGCAGCCTATCTAGCTACGAGCAGTACTTC. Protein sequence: CSSSLSSYEQYF.

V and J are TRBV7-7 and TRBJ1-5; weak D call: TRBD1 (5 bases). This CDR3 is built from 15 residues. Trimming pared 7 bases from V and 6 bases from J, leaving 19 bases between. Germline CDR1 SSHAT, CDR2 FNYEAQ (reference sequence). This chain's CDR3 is CASIRRGEVCQPQHF. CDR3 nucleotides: TGTGCCAGCATCAGACGAGGGGAGGTATGTCAGCCCCAGCATTTT.

The CDR3 sequence is CASARDRGRGELFF. In nucleotides, the CDR3 is TGCGCCAGCGCCCGGGACAGGGGGCGCGGGGAGCTGTTTTTT. The rearrangement uses TRBV10-1 and TRBJ2-2; TRBD1 aligns across 12 bases. The germline CDR1 and CDR2 sequences are WNHNN and SYGVQD (reference sequence). V lost 8 bases to trimming and J lost 7 bases; unmatched junction nucleotides: 5. The CDR3 has 14 residues.

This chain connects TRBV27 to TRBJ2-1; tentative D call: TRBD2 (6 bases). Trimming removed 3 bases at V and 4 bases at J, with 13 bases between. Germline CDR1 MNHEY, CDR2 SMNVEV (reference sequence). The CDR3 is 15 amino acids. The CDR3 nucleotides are TGTGCCAGCAGTTTGGAGGGTAGCGAGTACAATGAGCAGTTCTTC. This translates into CASSLEGSEYNEQFF.

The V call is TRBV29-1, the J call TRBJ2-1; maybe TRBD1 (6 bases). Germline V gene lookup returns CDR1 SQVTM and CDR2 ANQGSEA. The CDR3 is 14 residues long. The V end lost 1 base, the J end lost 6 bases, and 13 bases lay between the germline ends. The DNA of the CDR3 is TGCAGCGTTGAAGGCAGGGGCGTCTCCAATGAGCAGTTCTTC. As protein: CSVEGRGVSNEQFF.

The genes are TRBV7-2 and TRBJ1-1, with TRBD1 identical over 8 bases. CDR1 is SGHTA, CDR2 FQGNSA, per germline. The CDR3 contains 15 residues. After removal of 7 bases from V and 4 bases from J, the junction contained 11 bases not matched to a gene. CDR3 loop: CASTPRPGGPTEAFF. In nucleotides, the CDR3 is TGTGCCAGCACCCCCCGACCAGGGGGCCCCACTGAAGCTTTCTTT.

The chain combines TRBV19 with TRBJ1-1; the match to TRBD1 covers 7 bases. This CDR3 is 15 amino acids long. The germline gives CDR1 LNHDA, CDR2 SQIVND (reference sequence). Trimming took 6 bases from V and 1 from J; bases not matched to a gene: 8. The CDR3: CASRGTALQNTEAFF. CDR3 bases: TGTGCCAGTAGGGGGACAGCCCTACAGAACACTGAAGCTTTCTTT.

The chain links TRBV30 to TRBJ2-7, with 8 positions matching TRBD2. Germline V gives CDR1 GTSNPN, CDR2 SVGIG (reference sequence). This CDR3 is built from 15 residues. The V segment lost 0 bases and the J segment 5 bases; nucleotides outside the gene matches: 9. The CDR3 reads CAWSVGLAGFNEQYF. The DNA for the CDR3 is TGTGCCTGGAGTGTAGGGCTAGCGGGTTTCAACGAGCAGTACTTC.